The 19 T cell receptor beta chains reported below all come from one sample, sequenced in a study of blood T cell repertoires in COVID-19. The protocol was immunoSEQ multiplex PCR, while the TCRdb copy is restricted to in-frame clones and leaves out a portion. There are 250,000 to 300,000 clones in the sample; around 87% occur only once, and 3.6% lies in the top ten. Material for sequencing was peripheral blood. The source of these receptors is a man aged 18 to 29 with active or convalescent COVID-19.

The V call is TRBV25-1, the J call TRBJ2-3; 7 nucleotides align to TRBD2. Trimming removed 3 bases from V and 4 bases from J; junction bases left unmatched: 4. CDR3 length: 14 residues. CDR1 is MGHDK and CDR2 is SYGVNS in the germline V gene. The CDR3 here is CASSDGGVSDTQYF. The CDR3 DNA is TGTGCCAGCAGTGATGGGGGGGTCTCAGATACGCAGTATTTT.

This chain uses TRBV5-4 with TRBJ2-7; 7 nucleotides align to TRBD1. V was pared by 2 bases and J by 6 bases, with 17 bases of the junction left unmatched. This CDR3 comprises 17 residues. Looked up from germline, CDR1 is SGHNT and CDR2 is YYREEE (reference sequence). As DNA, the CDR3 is TGTGCCAGCAGCTTCCTCCGGCTGACAGGGCTAACGGGCGAGCAGTACTTC. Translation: CASSFLRLTGLTGEQYF.

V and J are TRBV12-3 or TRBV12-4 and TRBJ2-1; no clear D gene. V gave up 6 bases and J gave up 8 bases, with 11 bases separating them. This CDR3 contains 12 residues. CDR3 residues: CASSPVLDEQFF. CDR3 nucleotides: TGTGCCAGCAGCCCGGTACTCGATGAGCAGTTCTTC.

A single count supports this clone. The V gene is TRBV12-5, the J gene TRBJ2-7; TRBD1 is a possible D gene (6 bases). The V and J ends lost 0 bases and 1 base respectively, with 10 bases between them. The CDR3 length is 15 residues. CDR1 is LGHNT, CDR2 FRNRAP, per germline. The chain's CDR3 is CASGLVNRASYEQYF. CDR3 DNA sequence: TGTGCTAGTGGTTTGGTAAACAGGGCGTCCTACGAGCAGTACTTC.

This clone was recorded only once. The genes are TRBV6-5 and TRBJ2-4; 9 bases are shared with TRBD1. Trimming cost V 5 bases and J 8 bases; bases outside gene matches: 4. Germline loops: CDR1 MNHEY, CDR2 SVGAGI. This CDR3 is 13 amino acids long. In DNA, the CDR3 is TGTGCCAGCAGTAACCGGGACAGGGACATTCAGTACTTC. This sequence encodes CASSNRDRDIQYF.

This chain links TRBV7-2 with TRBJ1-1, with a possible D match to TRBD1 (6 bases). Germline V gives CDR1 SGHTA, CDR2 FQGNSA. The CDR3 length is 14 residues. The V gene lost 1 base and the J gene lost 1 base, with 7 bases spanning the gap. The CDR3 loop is CASSLVTGNTEAFF. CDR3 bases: TGTGCCAGCAGCTTAGTGACAGGGAACACTGAAGCTTTCTTT.

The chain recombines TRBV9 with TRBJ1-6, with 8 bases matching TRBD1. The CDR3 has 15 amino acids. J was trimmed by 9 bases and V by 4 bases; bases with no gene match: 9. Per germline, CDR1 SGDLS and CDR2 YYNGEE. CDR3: CASSIYRGITSPLHF. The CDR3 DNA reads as TGTGCCAGCAGCATCTACAGGGGGATTACTTCACCCCTCCACTTT.

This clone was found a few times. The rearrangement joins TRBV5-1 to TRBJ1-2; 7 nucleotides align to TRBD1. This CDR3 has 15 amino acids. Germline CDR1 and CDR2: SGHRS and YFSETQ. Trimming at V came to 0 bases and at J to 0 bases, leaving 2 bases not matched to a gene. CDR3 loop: CASSLDRGSNYGYTF. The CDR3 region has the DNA TGCGCCAGCAGCTTGGACAGGGGCTCTAACTATGGCTACACCTTC.

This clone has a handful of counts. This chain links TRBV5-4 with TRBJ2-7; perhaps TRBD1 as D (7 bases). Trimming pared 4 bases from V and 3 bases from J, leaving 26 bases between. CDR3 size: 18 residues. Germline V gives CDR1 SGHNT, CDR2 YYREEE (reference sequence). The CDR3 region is CASSRETGRRSGVYEQYF. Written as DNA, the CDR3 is TGTGCCAGCAGCAGAGAGACAGGGAGGCGCTCGGGCGTCTACGAGCAGTACTTC.

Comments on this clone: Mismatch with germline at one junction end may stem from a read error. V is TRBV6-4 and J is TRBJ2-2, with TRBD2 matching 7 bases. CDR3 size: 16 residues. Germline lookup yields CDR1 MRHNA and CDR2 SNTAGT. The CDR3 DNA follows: TGTGCCAGCAGTGATTGTCTAGCGGTAAAACACCGGGGAGCTGTTTTT. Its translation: CASSDCLAVKHRGAVF.

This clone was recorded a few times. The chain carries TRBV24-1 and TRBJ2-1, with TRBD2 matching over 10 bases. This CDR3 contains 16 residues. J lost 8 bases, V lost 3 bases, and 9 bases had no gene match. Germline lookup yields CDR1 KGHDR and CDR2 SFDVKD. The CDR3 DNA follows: TGTGCCACCAGTGATCCCGTAGCGGGAGGCCGCGATGAGCAGTTCTTC. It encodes CATSDPVAGGRDEQFF.

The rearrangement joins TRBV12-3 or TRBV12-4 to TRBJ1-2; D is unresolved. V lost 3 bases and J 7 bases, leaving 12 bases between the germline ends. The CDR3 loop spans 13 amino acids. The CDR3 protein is CASSFPASGGYTF. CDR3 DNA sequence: TGTGCCAGCAGTTTTCCGGCCTCGGGTGGCTACACCTTC.

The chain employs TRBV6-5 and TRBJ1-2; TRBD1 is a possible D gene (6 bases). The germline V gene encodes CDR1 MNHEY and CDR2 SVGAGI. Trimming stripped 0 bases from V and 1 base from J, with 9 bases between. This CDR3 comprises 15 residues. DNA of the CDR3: TGTGCCAGCAGTTACTCTAGGGGGTTTAACTATGGCTACACCTTC. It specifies CASSYSRGFNYGYTF.

This CDR3 is CAERSPRREPQHF. The CDR3 nucleotides are TGTGCCGAAAGATCCCCACGTCGGGAGCCCCAGCATTTT. The V and J genes are TRBV6-4 and TRBJ1-5, with unresolved D. The ends were cut back, 11 bases at V and 8 bases at J, with 19 bases in the middle. The germline gives CDR1 MRHNA, CDR2 SNTAGT. CDR3 length equals 13 residues.

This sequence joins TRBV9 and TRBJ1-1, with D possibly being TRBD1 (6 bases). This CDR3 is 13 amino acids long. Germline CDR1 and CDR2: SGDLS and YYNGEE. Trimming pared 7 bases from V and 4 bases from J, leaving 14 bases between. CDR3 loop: CASGDLGATEAFF. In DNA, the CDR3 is TGTGCCAGCGGGGATTTGGGGGCCACTGAAGCTTTCTTT.

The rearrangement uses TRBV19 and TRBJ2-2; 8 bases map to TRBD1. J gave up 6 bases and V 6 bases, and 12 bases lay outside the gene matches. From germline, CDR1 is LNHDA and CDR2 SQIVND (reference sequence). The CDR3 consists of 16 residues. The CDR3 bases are TGTGCCAGTAGCCTCGCCGGGACAGGACTACCCGGGGAGCTGTTTTTT. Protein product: CASSLAGTGLPGELFF. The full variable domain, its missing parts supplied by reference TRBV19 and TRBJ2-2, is DGGITQSPKYLFRKEGQNVTLSCEQNLNHDAMYWYRQDPGQGLRLIYYSQIVNDFQKGDIAEGYSVSREKKESFPLTVTSAQKNPTAFYLCASSLAGTGLPGELFFGEGSRLTVL.

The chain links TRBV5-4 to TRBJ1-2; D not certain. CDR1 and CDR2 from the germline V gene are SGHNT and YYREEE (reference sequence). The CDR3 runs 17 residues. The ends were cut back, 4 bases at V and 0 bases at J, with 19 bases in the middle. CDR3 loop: CASSLDGSDPANYGYTF. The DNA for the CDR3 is TGTGCCAGCAGCCTAGATGGCTCAGACCCCGCTAACTATGGCTACACCTTC. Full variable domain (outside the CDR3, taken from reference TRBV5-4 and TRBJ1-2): ETGVTQSPTHLIKTRGQQVTLRCSSQSGHNTVSWYQQALGQGPQFIFQYYREEENGRGNFPPRFSGLQFPNYSSELNVNALELDDSALYLCASSLDGSDPANYGYTFGSGTRLTVV.

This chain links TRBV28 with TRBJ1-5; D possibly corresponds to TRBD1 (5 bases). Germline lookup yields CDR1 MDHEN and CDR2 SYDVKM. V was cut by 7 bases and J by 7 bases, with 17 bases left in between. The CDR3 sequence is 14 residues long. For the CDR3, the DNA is TGTGCCAGCACCCAGGAACAGGCCGGGCAGCCCCAGCATTTT. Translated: CASTQEQAGQPQHF.

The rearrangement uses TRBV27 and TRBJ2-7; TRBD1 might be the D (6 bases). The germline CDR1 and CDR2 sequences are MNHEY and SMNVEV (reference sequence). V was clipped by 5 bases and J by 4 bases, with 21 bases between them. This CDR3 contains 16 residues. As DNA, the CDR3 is TGTGCCAGCAGTCGCTTCATTACACAGGGTTCATACGAGCAGTACTTC. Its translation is CASSRFITQGSYEQYF.